This is a list of T cell receptor beta chains from one sample in a study of blood T cell repertoires in COVID-19. Clones were read by immunoSEQ multiplex PCR, and TCRdb kept only the in-frame ones, dropping some. The sample records around 59,000 clones, 85% to 90% being singletons. Sequencing was carried out using peripheral blood. The receptor set was obtained from a man aged 55-75 years with acute or convalescent COVID-19. Each CDR3 is given with its conserved first and last residue. A D gene is named only where the DNA matches it firmly. Clone size appears in some rows only: once, few, many, or a class for an expanded clone.

d_gene,j_gene,v_gene,abundance,CDR3aa,CDR3nt
NA,TRBJ1-2,TRBV15,NA,CATSVDSSPGYTF,TGTGCCACCAGCGTAGACAGTTCCCCCGGCTACACCTTC
TRBD2,TRBJ2-7,TRBV6-1,once,CASSDPTSGSSSYEQYF,TGTGCCAGCAGTGATCCGACTAGCGGGAGCTCCTCCTACGAGCAGTACTTC
TRBD1,TRBJ2-7,TRBV28,NA,CASSSPGTDNYEQYF,TGTGCCAGCAGTTCCCCCGGGACAGATAACTACGAGCAGTACTTC
NA,TRBJ1-2,TRBV18,few,CASSPLLRGTNYGYTF,TGTGCCAGCTCACCACTCCTTCGGGGAACCAACTATGGCTACACCTTC
TRBD1,TRBJ1-1,TRBV7-2,NA,CASRPDRGWTEAFF,TGTGCCAGCAGACCCGACAGGGGTTGGACTGAAGCTTTCTTT
NA,TRBJ1-1,TRBV4-3,NA,CASSQEYHRSEAFF,TGCGCCAGCAGCCAAGAATATCACAGGTCCGAAGCTTTCTTT
NA,TRBJ2-7,TRBV28,NA,CASSPLPTGAYEQYF,TGTGCCAGCAGTCCCCTCCCTACAGGAGCCTACGAGCAGTACTTC
TRBD1,TRBJ1-5,TRBV30,NA,CAWSIRDRDSQPQHF,TGTGCCTGGAGTATACGGGACAGGGATTCTCAGCCCCAGCATTTT
TRBD2,TRBJ2-7,TRBV28,NA,CASSSPAKLADSYEQYF,TGTGCCAGCAGTTCCCCCGCCAAACTAGCGGACTCCTACGAGCAGTACTTC
TRBD1,TRBJ1-1,TRBV25-1,NA,CASRAQTGAPNTEAFF,TGTGCCAGCAGGGCTCAGACAGGGGCTCCGAACACTGAAGCTTTCTTT
NA,TRBJ2-7,TRBV7-3,few,CASSFAGIGEQYF,TGTGCCAGCAGCTTTGCAGGGATCGGCGAGCAGTACTTC
NA,TRBJ2-7,TRBV25-1,NA,CASYDSRYPYEQYF,TGTGCCAGCTATGACAGCCGATATCCCTACGAGCAGTACTTC
NA,TRBJ2-3,TRBV7-8,few,CASSLVTGRSVDTQYF,TGTGCCAGCAGCTTAGTAACAGGCCGCAGTGTGGATACGCAGTATTTT
TRBD2,TRBJ2-4,TRBV6-6,NA,CASTNGRAKNIQYF,TGTGCCAGCACCAACGGGAGGGCCAAAAACATTCAGTACTTC
TRBD2,TRBJ2-3,TRBV2,NA,CASRPERGSTDTQYF,TGTGCCAGCAGACCCGAGCGGGGAAGCACAGATACGCAGTATTTT
NA,TRBJ1-4,TRBV7-8,NA,CASSLALAEPGEKLFF,TGTGCCAGCAGCTTAGCGCTAGCGGAGCCAGGAGAAAAACTGTTTTTT
TRBD2,TRBJ2-3,TRBV9,NA,CASSVEEREGDTQYF,TGTGCCAGCAGCGTAGAGGAGCGGGAGGGGGATACGCAGTATTTT
TRBD2,TRBJ2-7,TRBV3-1/TRBV3-2,NA,CASSQEFRLAGLPAYEQYF,TGTGCCAGCAGCCAAGAGTTTCGGTTAGCGGGACTCCCCGCCTACGAGCAGTACTTC
NA,TRBJ1-4,TRBV5-1,few,CASSPTQQGDEKLFF,TGCGCCAGCAGCCCGACTCAACAGGGTGATGAAAAACTGTTTTTT
TRBD2,TRBJ2-5,TRBV5-6,NA,CASSMIPGGHQETQYF,TGTGCCAGCAGCATGATTCCGGGGGGGCACCAAGAGACCCAGTACTTC
TRBD1,TRBJ1-2,TRBV19,NA,CASGGQGYVGYTF,TGTGCCAGCGGGGGACAGGGGTATGTGGGCTACACCTTC
NA,TRBJ2-7,TRBV5-6,few,CASSLRQDSYEQYF,TGTGCCAGCAGCTTGAGGCAGGACTCCTACGAGCAGTACTTC
TRBD2,TRBJ2-1,TRBV24-1,NA,CATSGTSGGSSYNEQFF,TGTGCCACCAGTGGGACTAGCGGGGGGAGCTCCTACAATGAGCAGTTCTTC
TRBD2,TRBJ2-3,TRBV7-2,NA,CASTLSGLASDTQYF,TGTGCCAGCACCCTAAGCGGACTAGCGTCAGATACGCAGTATTTT
TRBD1,TRBJ2-7,TRBV5-4,NA,CASSLDRGQTYEQYF,TGTGCCAGCAGCCTAGACAGGGGGCAAACCTACGAGCAGTACTTC
TRBD1,TRBJ1-4,TRBV30,NA,CAWSVPGRGWEKLFF,TGTGCCTGGAGTGTACCGGGCAGGGGGTGGGAAAAACTGTTTTTT
TRBD2,TRBJ2-1,TRBV6-4,NA,CASSDSGTSGGYNEQFF,TGTGCCAGCAGTGACTCGGGGACTAGCGGGGGTTACAATGAGCAGTTCTTC
NA,TRBJ2-7,TRBV24-1,NA,CATSEGHQYEQYF,TGTGCCACCAGTGAAGGACATCAATACGAGCAGTACTTC
NA,TRBJ1-1,TRBV15,once,CATSRGLRGTEAFF,TGTGCCACCAGCAGAGGCCTACGAGGTACTGAAGCTTTCTTT
TRBD1,TRBJ2-1,TRBV19,NA,CASSMEEGAAYNEQFF,TGTGCCAGTAGTATGGAAGAGGGGGCAGCCTACAATGAGCAGTTCTTC
NA,TRBJ1-1,TRBV7-9,NA,CASSQPEAYTEAFF,TGTGCCAGCAGCCAACCGGAGGCCTACACTGAAGCTTTCTTT
NA,TRBJ2-1,TRBV5-6,once,CASSWGIDREQFF,TGTGCCAGCAGCTGGGGAATCGACAGGGAGCAGTTCTTC
NA,TRBJ2-2,TRBV19,NA,CASIDGGSNTGELFF,TGTGCCAGTATTGACGGCGGGTCGAACACCGGGGAGCTGTTTTTT
TRBD1,TRBJ1-5,TRBV19,NA,CASSDYRGEGQPQHF,TGTGCCAGTAGTGACTACAGGGGCGAAGGTCAGCCCCAGCATTTT
TRBD1,TRBJ1-4,TRBV4-1,NA,CASSQDRTGIGEKLFF,TGCGCCAGCAGCCAAGATCGGACAGGGATAGGCGAAAAACTGTTTTTT
TRBD2,TRBJ2-3,TRBV5-4,NA,CASSFRTSGSTDTQYF,TGTGCCAGCAGCTTCCGGACTAGCGGTAGCACAGATACGCAGTATTTT
NA,TRBJ1-4,TRBV11-3,once,CASSSQGVEKLFF,TGTGCCAGCAGCTCGCAGGGCGTCGAAAAACTGTTTTTT
TRBD2,TRBJ2-1,TRBV6-6,NA,CASSRPALAGVFNEQFF,TGTGCCAGCAGCCGACCGGCACTAGCGGGAGTCTTCAATGAGCAGTTCTTC
TRBD2,TRBJ2-4,TRBV5-4,NA,CASSSTSGKAKNIQYF,TGTGCCAGCAGCTCGACTAGCGGGAAGGCCAAAAACATTCAGTACTTC
NA,TRBJ1-1,TRBV6-5,NA,CASRSSGTKNTEAFF,TGTGCCAGCAGAAGTTCCGGGACAAAGAACACTGAAGCTTTCTTT
TRBD1,TRBJ2-2,TRBV19,NA,CASRRQGTNTGELFF,TGTGCCAGTAGACGACAGGGGACGAACACCGGGGAGCTGTTTTTT
TRBD1,TRBJ2-2,TRBV7-8,NA,CASSLGPGGTGELFF,TGTGCCAGCAGCTTAGGTCCAGGGGGCACCGGGGAGCTGTTTTTT
NA,TRBJ2-1,TRBV28,NA,CASRQAGEQFF,TGTGCCAGCAGACAGGCTGGTGAGCAGTTCTTC
NA,TRBJ2-7,TRBV27,NA,CASSLYGRQYF,TGTGCCAGCAGTTTGTACGGTAGGCAGTACTTC
TRBD2,TRBJ2-2,TRBV24-1,NA,CATVAGVGTGELFF,TGTGCCACAGTAGCGGGAGTGGGTACCGGGGAGCTGTTTTTT